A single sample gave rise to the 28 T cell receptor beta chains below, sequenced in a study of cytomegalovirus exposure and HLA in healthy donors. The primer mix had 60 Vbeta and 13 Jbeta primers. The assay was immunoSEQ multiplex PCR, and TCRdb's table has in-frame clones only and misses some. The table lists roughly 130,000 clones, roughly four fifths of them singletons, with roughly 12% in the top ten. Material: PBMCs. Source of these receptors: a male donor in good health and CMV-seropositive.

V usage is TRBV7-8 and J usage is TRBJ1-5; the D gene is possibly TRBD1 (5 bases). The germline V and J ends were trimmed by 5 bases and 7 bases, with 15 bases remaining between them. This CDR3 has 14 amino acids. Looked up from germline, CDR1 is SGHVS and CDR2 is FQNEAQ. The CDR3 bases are TGTGCCAGCAGCCTACAGGTCCGCGAGCAGCCCCAGCATTTT. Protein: CASSLQVREQPQHF.

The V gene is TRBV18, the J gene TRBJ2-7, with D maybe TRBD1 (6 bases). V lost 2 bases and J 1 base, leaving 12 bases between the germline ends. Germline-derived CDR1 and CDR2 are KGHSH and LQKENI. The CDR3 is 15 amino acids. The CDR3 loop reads CASSPTDRSSYEQYF. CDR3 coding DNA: TGTGCCAGCTCACCAACCGACAGGTCTTCCTACGAGCAGTACTTC.

CDR3 nucleotide sequence: TGTGCCAGCAGTTACTCGGGTAGCGGGAGCTACGAGCAGTACTTC. This gives the protein CASSYSGSGSYEQYF. V and J are TRBV6-5 and TRBJ2-5; TRBD2 agrees at 9 bases. The J call is in doubt because the DNA end fits TRBJ2-7 better. In germline, CDR1 is MNHEY, CDR2 SVGAGI. This CDR3 has 15 amino acids.

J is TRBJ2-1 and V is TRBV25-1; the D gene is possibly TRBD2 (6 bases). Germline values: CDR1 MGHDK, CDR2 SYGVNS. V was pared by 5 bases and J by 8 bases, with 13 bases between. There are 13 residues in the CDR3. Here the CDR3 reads CASSYGGWDEQFF. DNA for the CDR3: TGTGCCAGCAGTTACGGGGGTTGGGATGAGCAGTTCTTC.

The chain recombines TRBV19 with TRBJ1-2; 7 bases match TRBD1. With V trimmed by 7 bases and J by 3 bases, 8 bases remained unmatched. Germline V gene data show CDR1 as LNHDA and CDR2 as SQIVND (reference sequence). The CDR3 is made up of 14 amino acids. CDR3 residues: CASTVTGPYYGYTF. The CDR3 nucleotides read TGTGCCAGTACCGTGACAGGGCCCTACTATGGCTACACCTTC.

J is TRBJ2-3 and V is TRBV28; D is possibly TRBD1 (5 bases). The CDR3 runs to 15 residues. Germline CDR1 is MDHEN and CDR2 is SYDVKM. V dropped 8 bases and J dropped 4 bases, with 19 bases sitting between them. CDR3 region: CASGERLVGPDTQYF. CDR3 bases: TGTGCCAGCGGAGAGAGGCTAGTGGGGCCAGATACGCAGTATTTT.

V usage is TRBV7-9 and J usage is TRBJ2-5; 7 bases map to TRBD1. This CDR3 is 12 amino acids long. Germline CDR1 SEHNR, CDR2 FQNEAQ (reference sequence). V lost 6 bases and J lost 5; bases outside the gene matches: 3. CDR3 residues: CASRTGVETQYF. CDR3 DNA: TGTGCCAGCAGAACAGGGGTCGAGACCCAGTACTTC.

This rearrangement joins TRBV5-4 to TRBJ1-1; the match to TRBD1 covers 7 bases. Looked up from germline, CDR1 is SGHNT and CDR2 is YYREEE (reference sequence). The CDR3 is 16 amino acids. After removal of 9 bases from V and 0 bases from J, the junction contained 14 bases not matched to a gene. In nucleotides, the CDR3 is TGTGCCACTTCGGACTGGACAGGTCATATGAACACTGAAGCTTTCTTT. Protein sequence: CATSDWTGHMNTEAFF.

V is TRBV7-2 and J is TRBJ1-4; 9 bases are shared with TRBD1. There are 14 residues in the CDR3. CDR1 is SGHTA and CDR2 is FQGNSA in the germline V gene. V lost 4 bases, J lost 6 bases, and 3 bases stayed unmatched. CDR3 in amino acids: CASSWTGEDEKLFF. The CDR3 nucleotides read TGTGCCAGCAGCTGGACAGGGGAGGATGAAAAACTGTTTTTT.

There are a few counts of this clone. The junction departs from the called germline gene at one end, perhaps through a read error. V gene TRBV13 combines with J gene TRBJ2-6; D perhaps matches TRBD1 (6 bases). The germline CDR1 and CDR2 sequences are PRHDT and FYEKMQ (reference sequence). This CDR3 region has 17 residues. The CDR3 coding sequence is TGTGCCAGCAGCTCCCAGGGGTTCATCTCTGGGGCCAACGGCCTGACTTTC. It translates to CASSSQGFISGANGLTF.

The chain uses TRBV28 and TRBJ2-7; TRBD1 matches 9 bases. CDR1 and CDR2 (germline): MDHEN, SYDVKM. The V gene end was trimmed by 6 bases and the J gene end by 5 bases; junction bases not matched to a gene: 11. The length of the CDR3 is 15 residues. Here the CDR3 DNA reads TGTGCCAGCAGGCAAACCGGGACAGGGAGAAACGAGCAGTACTTC. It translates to CASRQTGTGRNEQYF.

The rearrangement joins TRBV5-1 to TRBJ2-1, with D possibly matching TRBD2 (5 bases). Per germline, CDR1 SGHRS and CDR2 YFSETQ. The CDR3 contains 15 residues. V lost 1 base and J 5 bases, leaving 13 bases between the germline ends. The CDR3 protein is CASSLRSGTNNEQFF. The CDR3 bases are TGCGCCAGCAGCTTGAGGAGCGGCACTAACAATGAGCAGTTCTTC.

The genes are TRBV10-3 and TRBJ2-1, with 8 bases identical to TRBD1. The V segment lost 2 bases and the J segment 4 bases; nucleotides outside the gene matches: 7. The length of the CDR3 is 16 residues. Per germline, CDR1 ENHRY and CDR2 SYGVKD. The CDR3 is CAISEQDRDVYNEQFF. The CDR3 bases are TGTGCCATCAGTGAGCAGGACAGGGATGTTTACAATGAGCAGTTCTTC.

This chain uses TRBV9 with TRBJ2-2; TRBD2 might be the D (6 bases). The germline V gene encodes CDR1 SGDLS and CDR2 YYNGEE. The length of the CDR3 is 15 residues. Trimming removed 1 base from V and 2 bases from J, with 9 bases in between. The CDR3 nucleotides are TGTGCCAGCAGCGTAACCGGGGGTAACACCGGGGAGCTGTTTTTT. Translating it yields CASSVTGGNTGELFF.

This chain's CDR3 is CAITRDRGAPDTQYF. Here the CDR3 DNA reads TGTGCCATCACCAGGGACAGGGGGGCCCCAGATACGCAGTATTTT. This chain joins TRBV10-3 and TRBJ2-3, with 11 bases fitting TRBD1. CDR3 length: 15 residues. The germline CDR1 and CDR2 sequences are ENHRY and SYGVKD. Trimming cost V 7 bases and J 4 bases; bases outside gene matches: 7.

Written as DNA, the CDR3 is TGTGCCAGCAGCCGTACGGGACAGTCCTACGAGCAGTACTTC. Translating it yields CASSRTGQSYEQYF. The rearrangement uses TRBV7-3 and TRBJ2-7, with TRBD1 identical over 7 bases. J lost 1 base, V lost 5 bases, and 5 bases had no gene match. This CDR3 comprises 14 residues. Germline assignment: CDR1 SGHTA and CDR2 FQGTGA.

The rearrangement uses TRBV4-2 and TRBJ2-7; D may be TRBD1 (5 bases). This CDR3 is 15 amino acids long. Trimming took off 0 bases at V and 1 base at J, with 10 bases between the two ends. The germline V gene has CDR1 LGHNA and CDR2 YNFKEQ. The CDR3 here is CASSQDWAGSYEQYF. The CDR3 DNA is TGTGCCAGCAGCCAAGATTGGGCAGGGTCCTACGAGCAGTACTTC.

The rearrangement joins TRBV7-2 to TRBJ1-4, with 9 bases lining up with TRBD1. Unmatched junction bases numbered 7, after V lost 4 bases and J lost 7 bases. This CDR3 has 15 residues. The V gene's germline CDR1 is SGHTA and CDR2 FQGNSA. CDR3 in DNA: TGTGCCAGCAGCTCACAGGGGGCGCGGAGTGAAAAACTGTTTTTT. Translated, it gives CASSSQGARSEKLFF.

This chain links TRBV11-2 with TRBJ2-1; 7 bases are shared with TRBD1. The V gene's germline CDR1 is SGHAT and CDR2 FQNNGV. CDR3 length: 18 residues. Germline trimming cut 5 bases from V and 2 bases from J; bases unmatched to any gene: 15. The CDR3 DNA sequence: TGTGCCAGCAGCGAACCGGGACAGTCATCATCGCCCTACAATGAGCAGTTCTTC. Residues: CASSEPGQSSSPYNEQFF.

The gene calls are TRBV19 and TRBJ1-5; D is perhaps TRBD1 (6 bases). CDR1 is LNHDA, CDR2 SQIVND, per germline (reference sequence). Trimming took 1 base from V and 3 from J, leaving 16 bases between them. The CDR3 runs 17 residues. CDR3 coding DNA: TGTGCCAGTAGTATAGGAGGGGGACGGGCCCTCAATCAGCCCCAGCATTTT. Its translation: CASSIGGGRALNQPQHF.

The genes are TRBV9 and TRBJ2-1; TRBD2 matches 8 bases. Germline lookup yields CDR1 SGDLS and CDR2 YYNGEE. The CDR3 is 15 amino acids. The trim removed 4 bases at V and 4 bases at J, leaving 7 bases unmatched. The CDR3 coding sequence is TGTGCCAGCAGCCCCGGGGGGGGCCTGTACAATGAGCAGTTCTTC. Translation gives CASSPGGGLYNEQFF.

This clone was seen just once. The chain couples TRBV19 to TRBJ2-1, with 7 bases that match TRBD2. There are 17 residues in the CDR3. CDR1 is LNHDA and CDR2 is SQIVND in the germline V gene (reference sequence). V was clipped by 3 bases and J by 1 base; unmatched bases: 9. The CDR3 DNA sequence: TGTGCCAGTAGTATTCGCGACGCGGGAGTTTCCTACAATGAGCAGTTCTTC. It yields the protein CASSIRDAGVSYNEQFF.

CDR3 sequence: CASSFSPRLKGNYGYTF. CDR3 nucleotides: TGTGCCAGCAGTTTTAGCCCGCGCTTAAAGGGGAACTATGGCTACACCTTC. This chain joins TRBV28 and TRBJ1-2; D may be TRBD1 (5 bases). Trimming shortened V by 3 bases and J by 2 bases, and 19 bases separated the two germline ends. The length of the CDR3 is 17 residues. Germline V gene sequence: CDR1 MDHEN, CDR2 SYDVKM.

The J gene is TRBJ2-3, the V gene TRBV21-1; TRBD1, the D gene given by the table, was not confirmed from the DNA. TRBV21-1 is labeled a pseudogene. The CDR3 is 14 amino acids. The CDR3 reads CASPWTGSTDTQYF. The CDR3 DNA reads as TGTGCCAGCCCCTGGACAGGTAGCACAGATACGCAGTATTTT.

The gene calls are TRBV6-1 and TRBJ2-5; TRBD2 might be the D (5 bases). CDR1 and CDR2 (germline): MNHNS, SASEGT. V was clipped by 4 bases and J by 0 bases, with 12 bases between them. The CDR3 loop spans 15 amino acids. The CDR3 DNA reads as TGTGCCAGCAGTGCCGACTATCTCAACCAAGAGACCCAGTACTTC. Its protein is CASSADYLNQETQYF.

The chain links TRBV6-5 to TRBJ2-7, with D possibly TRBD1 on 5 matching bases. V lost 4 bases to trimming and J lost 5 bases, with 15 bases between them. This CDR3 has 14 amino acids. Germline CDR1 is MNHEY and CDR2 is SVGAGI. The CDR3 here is CASSSQGLSHEQYF. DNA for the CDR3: TGTGCCAGCAGTTCCCAGGGTTTATCCCACGAGCAGTACTTC.

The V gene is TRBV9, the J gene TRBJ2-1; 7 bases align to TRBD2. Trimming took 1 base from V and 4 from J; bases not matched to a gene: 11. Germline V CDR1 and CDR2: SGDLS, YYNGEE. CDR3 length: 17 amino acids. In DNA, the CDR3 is TGTGCCAGCAGCGTATCAGGGCTAGCGGACGTTTACAATGAGCAGTTCTTC. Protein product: CASSVSGLADVYNEQFF. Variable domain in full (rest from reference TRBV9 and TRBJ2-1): DSGVTQTPKHLITATGQRVTLRCSPRSGDLSVYWYQQSLDQGLQFLIQYYNGEERAKGNILERFSAQQFPDLHSELNLSSLELGDSALYFCASSVSGLADVYNEQFFGPGTRLTVL.

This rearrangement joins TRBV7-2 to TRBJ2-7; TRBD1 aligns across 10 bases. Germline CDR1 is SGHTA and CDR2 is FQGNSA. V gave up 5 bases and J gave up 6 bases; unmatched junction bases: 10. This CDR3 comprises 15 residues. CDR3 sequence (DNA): TGTGCCAGCAGCCCAGGACAGGGGGTGACGGGCGAGCAGTACTTC. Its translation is CASSPGQGVTGEQYF.